This T cell receptor (beta chain) was sequenced during a study of blood T cells in healthy people across ages. The study, taken as a whole, reports: Age advanced and TCR beta diversity per million T cells fell, roughly linearly.

Through a sample-barcoded 5' primer and a J-beta primer mix, a second PCR was run for roughly 6 to 12 cycles. Each cDNA molecule was tagged by a template-switch adaptor with 12 random nucleotides. Using its own MiXCR run on the 5' RACE reads, TCRdb lists one record per CDR3 protein. This table has about 1,500,000 distinct CDR3 sequences, 35% to 45% appearing once. Trimming cost V 8 bases and J 2 bases; bases outside gene matches: 9. The CDR3 spans 15 residues. Germline assignment: CDR1 MDHEN and CDR2 SYDVKM. A remark on this clonotype: Its antigen is as yet unknown.

The chain recombines TRBV28 with TRBJ1-5; 7 bases match TRBD1. The sequence was collected from a woman between 18 and 29 years old in good health. The sequenced sample consisted of blood. CDR3 in DNA: TGTGCCAGCGCCAGGGGGGGGATGGGCAATCAGCCCCAGCATTTT. Encoded protein: CASARGGMGNQPQHF.